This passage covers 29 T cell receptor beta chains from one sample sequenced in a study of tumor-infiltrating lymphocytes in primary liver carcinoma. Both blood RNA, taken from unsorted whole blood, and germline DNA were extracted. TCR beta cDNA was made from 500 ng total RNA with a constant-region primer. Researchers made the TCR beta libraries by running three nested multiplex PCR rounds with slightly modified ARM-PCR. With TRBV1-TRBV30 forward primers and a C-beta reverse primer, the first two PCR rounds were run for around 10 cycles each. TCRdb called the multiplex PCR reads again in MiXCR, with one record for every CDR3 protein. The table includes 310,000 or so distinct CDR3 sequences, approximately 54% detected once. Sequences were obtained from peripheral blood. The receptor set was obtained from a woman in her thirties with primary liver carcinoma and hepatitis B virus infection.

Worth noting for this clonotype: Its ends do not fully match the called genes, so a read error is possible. This CDR3 reads CDSSRRLEQYF. CDR3 bases: TGTGACAGCAGTAGGCGTCTCGAGCAGTACTTC. This sequence joins TRBV6-2 or TRBV6-3 and TRBJ2-7; D unresolved. Per the germline V gene, CDR1 is MNHEY and CDR2 is SVGEGT. The CDR3 runs 11 residues.

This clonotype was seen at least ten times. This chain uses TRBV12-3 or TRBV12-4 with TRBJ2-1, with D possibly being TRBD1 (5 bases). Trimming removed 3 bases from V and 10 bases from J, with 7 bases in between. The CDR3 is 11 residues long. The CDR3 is CASSFGAEQFF. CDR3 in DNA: TGTGCCAGCAGTTTTGGGGCAGAGCAGTTCTTC.

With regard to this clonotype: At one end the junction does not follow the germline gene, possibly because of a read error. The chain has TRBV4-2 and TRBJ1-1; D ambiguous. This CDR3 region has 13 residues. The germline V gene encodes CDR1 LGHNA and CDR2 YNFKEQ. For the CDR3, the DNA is TGTGCCAGCAGCCAAATCGCCCGGACTGAGGCTCTCTTT. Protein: CASSQIARTEALF.

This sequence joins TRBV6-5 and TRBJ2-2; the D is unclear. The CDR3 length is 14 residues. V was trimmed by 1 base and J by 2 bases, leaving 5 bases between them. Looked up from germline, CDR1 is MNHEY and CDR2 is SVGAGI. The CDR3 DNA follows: TGTGCCAGCAGTTACTTACGTAACACCGGGGAGCTGTTTTTT. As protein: CASSYLRNTGELFF.

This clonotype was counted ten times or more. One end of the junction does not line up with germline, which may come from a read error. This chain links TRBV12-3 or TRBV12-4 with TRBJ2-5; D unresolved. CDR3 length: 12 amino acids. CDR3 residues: CASSPGPEAQYF. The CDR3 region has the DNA TGTGCCAGCAGTCCCGGCCCAGAGGCCCAGTACTTC.

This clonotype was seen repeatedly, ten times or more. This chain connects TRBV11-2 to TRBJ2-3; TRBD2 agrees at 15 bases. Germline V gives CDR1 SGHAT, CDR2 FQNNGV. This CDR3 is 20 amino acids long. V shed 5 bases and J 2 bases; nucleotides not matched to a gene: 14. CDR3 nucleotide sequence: TGTGCCAGCAGCACCCTCGGGACTAGCGGGAGGAGCTATGACACAGATACGCAGTATTTT. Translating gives CASSTLGTSGRSYDTDTQYF.

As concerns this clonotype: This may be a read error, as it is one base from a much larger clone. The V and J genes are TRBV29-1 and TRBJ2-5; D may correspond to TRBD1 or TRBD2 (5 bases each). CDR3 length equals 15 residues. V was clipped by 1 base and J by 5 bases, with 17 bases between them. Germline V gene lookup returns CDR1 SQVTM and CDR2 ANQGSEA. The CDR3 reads CSVEVYGGRAETQYF. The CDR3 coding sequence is TGCAGCGTTGAAGTCTACGGAGGCAGGGCGGAGACCCAGTACTTC.

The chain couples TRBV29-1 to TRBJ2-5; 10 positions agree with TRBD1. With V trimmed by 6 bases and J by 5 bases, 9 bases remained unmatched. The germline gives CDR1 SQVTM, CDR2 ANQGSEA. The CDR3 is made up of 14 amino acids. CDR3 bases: TGCAGCGTAGATAAGACAGGGGGCAGGGAGACCCAGTACTTC. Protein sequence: CSVDKTGGRETQYF.

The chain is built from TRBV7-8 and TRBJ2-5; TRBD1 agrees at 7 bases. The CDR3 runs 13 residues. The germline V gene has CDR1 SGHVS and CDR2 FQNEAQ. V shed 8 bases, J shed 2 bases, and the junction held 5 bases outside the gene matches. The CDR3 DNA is TGTGCCAGCGACTGGGACAGACAAGAGACCCAGTACTTC. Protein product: CASDWDRQETQYF.

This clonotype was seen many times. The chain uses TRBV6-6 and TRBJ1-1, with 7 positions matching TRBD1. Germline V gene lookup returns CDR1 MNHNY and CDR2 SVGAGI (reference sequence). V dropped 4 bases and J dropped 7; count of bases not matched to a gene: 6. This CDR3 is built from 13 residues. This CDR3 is CASSLRDSFEAFF. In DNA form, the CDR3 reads TGTGCCAGCAGTTTACGGGACAGTTTTGAAGCTTTCTTT.

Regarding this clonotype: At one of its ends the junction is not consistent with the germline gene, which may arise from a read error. The CDR3 loop is CPSSASLGDYEQYF. DNA for the CDR3: TGTCCCAGCAGTGCCTCGCTGGGAGATTACGAGCAGTACTTC. The J gene is TRBJ2-7, the V gene TRBV11-2, with D possibly being TRBD2 (5 bases). Germline assignment: CDR1 SGHAT and CDR2 FQNNGV. This CDR3 is 14 amino acids long.

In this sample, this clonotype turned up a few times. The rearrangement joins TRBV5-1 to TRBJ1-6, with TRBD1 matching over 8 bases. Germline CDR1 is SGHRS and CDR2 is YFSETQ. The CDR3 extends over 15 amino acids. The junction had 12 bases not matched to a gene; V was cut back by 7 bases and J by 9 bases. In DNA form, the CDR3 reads TGCGCCAGCTCTCCGGGACAGGTGGGGATTTCACCCCTCCACTTT. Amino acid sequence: CASSPGQVGISPLHF.

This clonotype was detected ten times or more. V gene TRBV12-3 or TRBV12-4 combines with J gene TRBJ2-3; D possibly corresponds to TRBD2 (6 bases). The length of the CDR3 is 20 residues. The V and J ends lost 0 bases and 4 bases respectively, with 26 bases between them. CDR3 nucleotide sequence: TGTGCCAGCAGTTTAGCGCCTTTAGCGGTTAGTAGGGATTCCTCAGATACGCAGTATTTT. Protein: CASSLAPLAVSRDSSDTQYF.

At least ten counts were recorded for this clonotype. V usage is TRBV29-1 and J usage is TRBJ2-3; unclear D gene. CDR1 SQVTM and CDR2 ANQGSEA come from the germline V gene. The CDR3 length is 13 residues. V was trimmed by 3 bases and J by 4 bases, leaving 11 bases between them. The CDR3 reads CSVDVTISDTQYF. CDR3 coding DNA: TGCAGCGTTGACGTTACCATCTCAGATACGCAGTATTTT.

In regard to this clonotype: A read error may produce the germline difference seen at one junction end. DNA of the CDR3: TGTGCCAGCAGCTTGGCAGGGTTTGAGGTCACTGAAACTTTCTTT. It translates to CASSLAGFEVTETFF. V is TRBV11-3 and J is TRBJ1-1; tentative D call: TRBD1 (5 bases). This CDR3 has 15 amino acids. From germline, CDR1 is SGHNT and CDR2 YENEEA.

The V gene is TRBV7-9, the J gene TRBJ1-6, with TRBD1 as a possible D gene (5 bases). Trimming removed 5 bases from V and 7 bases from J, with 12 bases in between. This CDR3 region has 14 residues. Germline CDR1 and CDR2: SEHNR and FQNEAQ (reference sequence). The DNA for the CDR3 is TGTGCCAGCAGCCCAGGGCCCTGGAATTCACCCCTCCACTTT. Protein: CASSPGPWNSPLHF.

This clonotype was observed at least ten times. DNA of the CDR3: TGCGCCAGCAGCCATGCCTCACGGCCAGATACGCAGTATTTT. Amino acid sequence: CASSHASRPDTQYF. The chain couples TRBV4-3 to TRBJ2-3; D remains ambiguous. Germline-derived CDR1 and CDR2 are LGHNA and YSLEER. The germline V and J ends were trimmed by 3 bases and 4 bases, with 11 bases remaining between them. The CDR3 has 14 residues.

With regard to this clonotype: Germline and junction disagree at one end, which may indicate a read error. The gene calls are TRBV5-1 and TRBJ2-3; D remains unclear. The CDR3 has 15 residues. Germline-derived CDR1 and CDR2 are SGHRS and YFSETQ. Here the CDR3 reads CASSVMEGSTDTQYF. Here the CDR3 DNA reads TGCGCCAGCAGCGTTATGGAAGGATCCACAGATACGCAATATTTT.

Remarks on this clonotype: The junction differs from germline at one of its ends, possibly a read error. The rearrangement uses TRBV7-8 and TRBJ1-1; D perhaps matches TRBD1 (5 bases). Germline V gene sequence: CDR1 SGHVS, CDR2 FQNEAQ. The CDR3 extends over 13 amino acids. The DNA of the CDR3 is TGTGCCAGGAGCTTAGTGGCAGGGCGAGCATCTTTCTTT. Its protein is CARSLVAGRASFF.

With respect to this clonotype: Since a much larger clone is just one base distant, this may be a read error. CDR3 in amino acids: CSVAEHGWYGGEQYF. The CDR3 DNA is TGCAGCGTTGCTGAACACGGATGGTACGGAGGCGAGCAGTACTTC. The chain links TRBV29-1 to TRBJ2-7, with D perhaps matching TRBD2 (5 bases). The V end lost 4 bases, the J end lost 6 bases, and 22 bases lay between the germline ends. CDR3 length: 15 residues. The germline CDR1 and CDR2 sequences are SQVTM and ANQGSEA.

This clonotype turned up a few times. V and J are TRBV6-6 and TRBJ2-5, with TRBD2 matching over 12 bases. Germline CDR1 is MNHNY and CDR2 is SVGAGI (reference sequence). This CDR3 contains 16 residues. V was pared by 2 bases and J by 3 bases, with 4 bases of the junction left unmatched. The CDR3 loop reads CASSYARLAGEETQYF. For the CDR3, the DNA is TGTGCCAGCAGTTACGCCCGACTAGCGGGAGAAGAGACCCAGTACTTC.

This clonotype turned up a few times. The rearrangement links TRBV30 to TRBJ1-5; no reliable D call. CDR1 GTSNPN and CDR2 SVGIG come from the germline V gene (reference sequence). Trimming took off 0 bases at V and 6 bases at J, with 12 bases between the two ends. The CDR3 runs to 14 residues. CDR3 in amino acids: CAWSVRGQGQPQHF. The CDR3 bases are TGTGCCTGGAGTGTAAGAGGGCAAGGTCAGCCCCAGCATTTT.

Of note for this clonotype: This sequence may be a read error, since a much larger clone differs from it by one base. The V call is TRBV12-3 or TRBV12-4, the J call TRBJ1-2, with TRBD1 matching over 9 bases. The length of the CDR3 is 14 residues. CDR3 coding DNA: TGTGCCAGCAGCCACTCTTGGACAGGGGCTGGCTACATCTTC. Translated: CASSHSWTGAGYIF.

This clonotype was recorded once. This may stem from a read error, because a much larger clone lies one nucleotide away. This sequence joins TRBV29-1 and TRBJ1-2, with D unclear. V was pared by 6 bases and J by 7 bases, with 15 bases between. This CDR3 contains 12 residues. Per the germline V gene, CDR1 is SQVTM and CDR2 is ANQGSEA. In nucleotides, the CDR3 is TGCAGCGTCGGAGGCGAGTCTTTTGGCTACACCTTC. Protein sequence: CSVGGESFGYTF. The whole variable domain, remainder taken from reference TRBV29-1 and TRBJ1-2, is SAVISQKPSRDICQRGTSLTIQCQVDSQVTMMFWYRQQPGQSLTLIATANQGSEATYESGFVIDKFPISRPNLTFSTLTVSNMSPEDSSIYLCSVGGESFGYTFGSGTRLTVV.

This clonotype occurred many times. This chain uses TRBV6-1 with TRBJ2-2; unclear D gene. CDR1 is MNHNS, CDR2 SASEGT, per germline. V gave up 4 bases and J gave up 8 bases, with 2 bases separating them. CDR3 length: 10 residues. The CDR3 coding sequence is TGTGCCAGCAGTGGAGGGGAGCTGTTTTTT. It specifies CASSGGELFF.

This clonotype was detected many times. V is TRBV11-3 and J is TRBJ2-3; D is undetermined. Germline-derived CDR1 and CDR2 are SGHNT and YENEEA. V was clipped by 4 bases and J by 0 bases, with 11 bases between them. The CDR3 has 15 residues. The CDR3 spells CASSSGESSTDTQYF. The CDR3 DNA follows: TGTGCCAGCAGCTCTGGCGAGAGTAGCACAGATACGCAGTATTTT. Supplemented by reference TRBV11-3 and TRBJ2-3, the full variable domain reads EAGVVQSPRYKIIEKKQPVAFWCNPISGHNTLYWYLQNLGQGPELLIRYENEEAVDDSQLPKDRFSAERLKGVDSTLKIQPAELGDSAVYLCASSSGESSTDTQYFGPGTRLTVL.

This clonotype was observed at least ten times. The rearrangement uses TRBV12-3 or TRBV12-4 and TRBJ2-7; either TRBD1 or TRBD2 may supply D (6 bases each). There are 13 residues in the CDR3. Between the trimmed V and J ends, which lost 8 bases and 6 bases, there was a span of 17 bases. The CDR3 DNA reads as TGTGCCAGCTCGCTTGGGGGGCCGGGCGAGCAGTACTTC. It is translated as CASSLGGPGEQYF.

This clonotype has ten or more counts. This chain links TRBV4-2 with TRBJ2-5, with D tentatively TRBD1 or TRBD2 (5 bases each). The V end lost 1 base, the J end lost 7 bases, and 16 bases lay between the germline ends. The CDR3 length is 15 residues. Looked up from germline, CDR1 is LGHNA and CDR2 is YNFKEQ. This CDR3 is CASSQVEGTSGTQYF. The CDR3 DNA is TGTGCCAGCAGCCAAGTAGAAGGGACCTCGGGGACCCAGTACTTC.

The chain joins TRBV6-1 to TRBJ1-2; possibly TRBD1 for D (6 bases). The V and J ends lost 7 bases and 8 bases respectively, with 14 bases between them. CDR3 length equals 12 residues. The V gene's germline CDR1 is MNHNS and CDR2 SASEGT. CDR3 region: CASTPGGRGYTF. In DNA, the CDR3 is TGTGCCAGCACCCCCGGGGGGCGAGGCTACACCTTC.